The clone carrying this T cell receptor beta chain was seen repeatedly, ten times or more. With 8 bases removed from V and 2 bases from J, the gap between germline ends came to 13 bases. The CDR3 consists of 14 residues. CDR1 is SGHTA and CDR2 is FQGNSA in the germline V gene. The record originates from a study of T-cell reconstitution after alpha-beta-depleted transplantation in children. Preparation of the TCRbeta library involved a method that used unique molecular identifiers. TCRdb reanalysed the PCR reads using MiXCR and keeps one entry per CDR3 protein. The table lists around 600,000 distinct CDR3 sequences, roughly 17% of them singletons.

The chain uses TRBV7-2 and TRBJ2-1, with a weak D call TRBD2 (6 bases). The source of this sequence is a human donor who donated a stem cell graft to a child with acute myeloid leukemia. The specimen was PBMCs from the stem cell graft donor, collected from the stem cell graft. In nucleotides, the CDR3 is TGTGCCAGCCGAGTTGGGGGGACCTACAATGAGCAGTTCTTC. Its translation: CASRVGGTYNEQFF.